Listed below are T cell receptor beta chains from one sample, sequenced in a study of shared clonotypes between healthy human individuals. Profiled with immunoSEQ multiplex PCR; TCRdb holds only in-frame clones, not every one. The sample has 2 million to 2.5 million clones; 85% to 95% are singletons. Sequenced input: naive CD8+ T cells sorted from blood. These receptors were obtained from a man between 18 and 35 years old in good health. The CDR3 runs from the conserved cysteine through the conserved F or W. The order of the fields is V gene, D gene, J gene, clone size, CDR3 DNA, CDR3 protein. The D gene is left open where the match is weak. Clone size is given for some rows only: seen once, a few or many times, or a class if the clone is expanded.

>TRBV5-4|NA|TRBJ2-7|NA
TGTGCCAGCAGCTTGGATCCTGTAGGGTCCTACGAGCAGTACTTC
CASSLDPVGSYEQYF
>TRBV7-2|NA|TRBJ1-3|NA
TGTGCCAGCAGCTCAACAGGGTCGATCTCTGGAAACACCATATATTTT
CASSSTGSISGNTIYF
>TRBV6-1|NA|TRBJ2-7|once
TGTGCCAGCAGTGACTTAGAGGACACCTATTACGAGCAGTACTTC
CASSDLEDTYYEQYF
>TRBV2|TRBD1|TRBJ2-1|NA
TGTGCCCTAGGGCACAGGGGGCAGGACAATGAGCAGTTCTTC
CALGHRGQDNEQFF
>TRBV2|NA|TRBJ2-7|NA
TGTGCCAGCAGTGATGTAGGACTACACGGGGACGAGCAGTACTTC
CASSDVGLHGDEQYF
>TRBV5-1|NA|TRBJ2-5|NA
TGCGCCAGCAGCGTCGACTTTAATGTAGAGACCCAGTACTTC
CASSVDFNVETQYF
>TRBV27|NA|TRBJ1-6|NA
TGTGCCAGCAGTTCTGAGGGTGTAAATTCACCCCTCCACTTT
CASSSEGVNSPLHF
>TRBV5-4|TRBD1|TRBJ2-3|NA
TGTGCCAGCAGCCCCCGGACAGGGATAGATACGCAGTATTTT
CASSPRTGIDTQYF
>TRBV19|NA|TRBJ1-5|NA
TGTGCCAGTAGTGTTTACCTAGGGCAGCCCCAGCATTTT
CASSVYLGQPQHF
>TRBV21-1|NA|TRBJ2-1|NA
TGTGCCAGCACCCCTGGCGGGGGCACCCGCTCCTACAATGAGCAGTTCTTC
CASTPGGGTRSYNEQFF
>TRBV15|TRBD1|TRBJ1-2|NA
TGTGCCACCAGCAGATCGGTTAACAGGGGCGGCTACACCTTC
CATSRSVNRGGYTF
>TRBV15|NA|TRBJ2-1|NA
TGTGCCACCAGCAGAGTCGAATTCAATGAGCAGTTCTTC
CATSRVEFNEQFF
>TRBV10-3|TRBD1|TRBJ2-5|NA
TGTGCCATCTCCGTGACAGGGGGAGAGACCCAGTACTTC
CAISVTGGETQYF
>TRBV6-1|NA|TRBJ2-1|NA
TGTGCCAGCAGTGACGGCTCCTGGAATGAGCAGTTCTTC
CASSDGSWNEQFF
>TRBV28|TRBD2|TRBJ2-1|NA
TGTGCCAGCAGTACCGGGACTAGCGGGTGGAATGAGCAGTTCTTC
CASSTGTSGWNEQFF
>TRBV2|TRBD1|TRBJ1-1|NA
TGTGCCAGCAGGAAGGGACAGGGTTACACTGAAGCTTTCTTT
CASRKGQGYTEAFF
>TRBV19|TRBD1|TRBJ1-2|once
TGTGCCAGTCTCCCCCGGGACAGGGGGCGGTACGGCTATGGCTACACCTTC
CASLPRDRGRYGYGYTF
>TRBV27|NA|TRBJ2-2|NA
TGTGCCAGCAGTTTGGGGCACGGGGAGCTGTTTTTT
CASSLGHGELFF
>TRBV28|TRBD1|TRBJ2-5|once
TGTGCCAGCAGTCCCGGGACAGGGGAAGGTGGAGAGACCCAGTACTTC
CASSPGTGEGGETQYF
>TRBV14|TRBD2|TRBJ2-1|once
TGTGCCAGCAGCCAAACGGTTAGCGGGAGGAGTGAGCAGTTCTTC
CASSQTVSGRSEQFF
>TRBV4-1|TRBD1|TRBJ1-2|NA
TGCGCCAGCAGCCATCCGGGAGGGGGCGATGGCTACACCTTC
CASSHPGGGDGYTF
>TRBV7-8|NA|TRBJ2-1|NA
TGTGCCAGCAGCTTAGGGAATGAGCAGTTCTTC
CASSLGNEQFF
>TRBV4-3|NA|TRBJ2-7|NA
TGCGCCAGCAGCCAAGTCCGGACAAATCCCGCCGGGCAGTACTTC
CASSQVRTNPAGQYF
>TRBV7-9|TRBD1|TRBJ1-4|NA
TGTGCCAGCAGCTCCGACGACGACAGGGGGCTCGATGAAAAACTGTTTTTT
CASSSDDDRGLDEKLFF
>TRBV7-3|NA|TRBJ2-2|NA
TGTGCCAGCAGATACACAGGAGGTTCTTCCGGGGAGCTGTTTTTT
CASRYTGGSSGELFF
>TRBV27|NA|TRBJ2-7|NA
TGTGCCAGCAGTTTCTACTTCGGCTACGAGCAGTACTTC
CASSFYFGYEQYF
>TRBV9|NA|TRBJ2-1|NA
TGTGCCAGCAGCGTAGGTGCGGGGGCCTTCAATGAGCAGTTCTTC
CASSVGAGAFNEQFF
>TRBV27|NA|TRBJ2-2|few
TGTGCCAGCAGTTTATCGGGGAACACCGGGGAGCTGTTTTTT
CASSLSGNTGELFF
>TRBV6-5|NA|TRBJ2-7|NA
TGTGCCAGCAGTTACTCCGTGGGCCAACCTTACTACGAGCAGTACTTC
CASSYSVGQPYYEQYF
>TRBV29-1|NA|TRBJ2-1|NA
TGCAGCGTTGAAGAGTCAACCGGGAAGTACAATGAGCAGTTCTTC
CSVEESTGKYNEQFF
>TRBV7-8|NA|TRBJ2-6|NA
TGTGCCAGCAGCGGAACCACTGGGGCCAACGTCCTGACTTTC
CASSGTTGANVLTF
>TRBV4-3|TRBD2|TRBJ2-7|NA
TGCGCCAGCAGCCACCTAGCGGGAGGCACCTACGAGCAGTACTTC
CASSHLAGGTYEQYF
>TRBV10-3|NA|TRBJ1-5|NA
TGTGCCACCAGTGAGCCAGGGCAGCCCCAGCATTTT
CATSEPGQPQHF
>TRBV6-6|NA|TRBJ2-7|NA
TGTGCCAGCACCACTCAGGACGAGTCCTACGAGCAGTACTTC
CASTTQDESYEQYF
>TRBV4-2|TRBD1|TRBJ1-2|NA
TGTGCCAGCAGCCAGCCCGGGACAGAGTATGGCTACACCTTC
CASSQPGTEYGYTF
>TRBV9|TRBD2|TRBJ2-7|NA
TGTGCCAGCAGCGTAGGGGTCGTGGGACTAGCGGCCTACGAGCAGTACTTC
CASSVGVVGLAAYEQYF
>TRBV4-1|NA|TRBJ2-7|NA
TGCGCCAGCAGCGAACTCGGGATTCACCACTACGAGCAGTACTTC
CASSELGIHHYEQYF
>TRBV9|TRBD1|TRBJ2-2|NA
TGTGCCAGCAGCCATTTTTCGGACAGGGGCCTTAACACCGGGGAGCTGTTTTTT
CASSHFSDRGLNTGELFF
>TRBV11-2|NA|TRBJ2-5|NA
TGTGCCAGCAGCTTGGGCAACCAGGGGATCGAGACCCAGTACTTC
CASSLGNQGIETQYF
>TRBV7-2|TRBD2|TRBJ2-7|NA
TGTGCCAGCAGCTTCTTTTGGGGTCTAGCGGGAGAGGTCCAGTACTTC
CASSFFWGLAGEVQYF
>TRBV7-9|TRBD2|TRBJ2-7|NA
TGTGCCAGCAGCACGACTAGCGGGAGGTACGAGCAGTACTTC
CASSTTSGRYEQYF
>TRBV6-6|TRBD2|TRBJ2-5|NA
TGTGCCAGCAGTCTTAGCGGGAGTTGGGAGACCCAGTACTTC
CASSLSGSWETQYF